Presented here are 8 T cell receptor beta chains from one specimen sequenced in a study of blood T cell repertoires in COVID-19. Sequenced by immunoSEQ multiplex PCR; TCRdb stores in-frame clones only, minus some. The sample lists about 81,000 clones; more than 70% were seen once. The sequenced material came from peripheral blood. The receptors here all came from a human donor in a cohort sampled during active COVID-19.

The V and J genes are TRBV6-2 or TRBV6-3 and TRBJ2-1; TRBD2 agrees at 10 bases. V lost 0 bases and J lost 4; bases outside the gene matches: 6. CDR1 is MNHEY, CDR2 SVGEGT, per germline. This CDR3 is built from 17 residues. CDR3 loop: CASSYSPLAGVYNEQFF. The CDR3 DNA reads TGTGCCAGCAGTTACTCCCCCCTAGCGGGGGTGTACAATGAGCAGTTCTTC.

This sequence joins TRBV6-5 and TRBJ1-2; maybe TRBD1 (6 bases). CDR3 size: 13 residues. Trimming stripped 6 bases from V and 8 bases from J, with 16 bases between. The germline V gene has CDR1 MNHEY and CDR2 SVGAGI. The CDR3 reads CASSLDRGRGYTF. CDR3 bases: TGTGCCAGCAGCCTGGACAGAGGGCGAGGCTACACCTTC.

The chain couples TRBV3-1 (or the pseudogene TRBV3-2) to TRBJ2-7; 9 positions agree with TRBD1. Germline V gene lookup returns CDR1 LGHDT and CDR2 YNNKEL (reference sequence). The V gene end was trimmed by 0 bases and the J gene end by 6 bases; junction bases not matched to a gene: 6. The CDR3 covers 15 residues. CDR3 nucleotides: TGTGCCAGCAGCCAAGATCCGGGACAGGGTGCCGAGCAGTACTTC. The encoded protein is CASSQDPGQGAEQYF.

This chain connects TRBV7-2 to TRBJ2-1, with 9 positions matching TRBD2. J was trimmed by 7 bases and V by 1 base; bases with no gene match: 5. The CDR3 extends over 15 amino acids. CDR1 and CDR2 (germline): SGHTA, FQGNSA. The CDR3 DNA is TGTGCCAGCAGCTTAGATAGCGGGGGACGGAATGAGCAGTTCTTC. This gives the protein CASSLDSGGRNEQFF.

V usage is TRBV4-3 and J usage is TRBJ2-1, with a possible D match to TRBD2 (5 bases). Germline loops: CDR1 LGHNA, CDR2 YSLEER. The CDR3 is 14 amino acids. Trimming removed 0 bases from V and 6 bases from J, with 9 bases in between. The CDR3 spells CASSQELAGNEQFF. Here the CDR3 DNA reads TGCGCCAGCAGCCAAGAGCTAGCTGGCAATGAGCAGTTCTTC.

This chain joins TRBV19 and TRBJ2-4; D ambiguous. This CDR3 comprises 18 residues. Looked up from germline, CDR1 is LNHDA and CDR2 is SQIVND (reference sequence). V lost 0 bases and J lost 1, with 16 bases in between. CDR3 residues: CASSIDLGSPGAKNIQYF. The CDR3, as DNA: TGTGCCAGTAGTATAGATCTTGGCAGCCCCGGGGCCAAAAACATTCAGTACTTC. Combining the CDR3 with reference TRBV19 and TRBJ2-4 gives the whole variable domain DGGITQSPKYLFRKEGQNVTLSCEQNLNHDAMYWYRQDPGQGLRLIYYSQIVNDFQKGDIAEGYSVSREKKESFPLTVTSAQKNPTAFYLCASSIDLGSPGAKNIQYFGAGTRLSVL.

This chain connects TRBV9 to TRBJ1-4; TRBD1 might be the D (6 bases). In germline, CDR1 is SGDLS, CDR2 YYNGEE. The CDR3 runs to 16 residues. V lost 4 bases and J lost 5, with 18 bases in between. The CDR3 reads CASSSRWGGLNEKLFF. The CDR3 region has the DNA TGTGCCAGCAGCTCGAGGTGGGGGGGGCTGAATGAAAAACTGTTTTTT.

The V and J genes are TRBV4-3 and TRBJ1-3; D gene unclear. CDR1 is LGHNA, CDR2 YSLEER, per germline. This CDR3 comprises 13 residues. The germline V and J ends were trimmed by 0 bases and 4 bases, with 4 bases remaining between them. CDR3 in amino acids: CASSQDSGNTIYF. DNA of the CDR3: TGCGCCAGCAGCCAAGATTCAGGAAACACCATATATTTT.